These 2 T cell receptor beta chains came from one sample sequenced in a study of blood T cells in healthy people across ages. It was with a sample-barcoded 5' primer and a J-beta primer mix that a second PCR of roughly 7 to 12 cycles was run. Each CDR3 protein gets one entry after TCRdb re-called the 5' RACE reads with MiXCR. This sample has more than 650,000 distinct CDR3 sequences, with around half found just once. The source material was blood. These receptors all stem from a man at least 80 years old in good health.

The V and J genes are TRBV20-1 and TRBJ2-3; D is undetermined. There are 15 residues in the CDR3. CDR1 and CDR2 from the germline V gene are DFQATT and SNEGSKA (reference sequence). Trimming removed 0 bases from V and 2 bases from J, with 12 bases in between. The CDR3 sequence is CSARDLEWYTDTQYF. In nucleotides, the CDR3 is TGCAGTGCTAGAGATTTGGAGTGGTACACAGATACGCAGTATTTT.

On this clonotype itself: The germline gene is not matched at one end of the junction; a read error may be the cause. V is TRBV4-1 and J is TRBJ1-3; the match to TRBD1 covers 7 bases. CDR1 and CDR2 (germline): MGHRA, YSYEKL. The CDR3 extends over 13 amino acids. CDR3 bases: TGCGCCGCAGGGGGGCTCTCTGGAAACACCGTATATTTT. This translates into CAAGGLSGNTVYF.